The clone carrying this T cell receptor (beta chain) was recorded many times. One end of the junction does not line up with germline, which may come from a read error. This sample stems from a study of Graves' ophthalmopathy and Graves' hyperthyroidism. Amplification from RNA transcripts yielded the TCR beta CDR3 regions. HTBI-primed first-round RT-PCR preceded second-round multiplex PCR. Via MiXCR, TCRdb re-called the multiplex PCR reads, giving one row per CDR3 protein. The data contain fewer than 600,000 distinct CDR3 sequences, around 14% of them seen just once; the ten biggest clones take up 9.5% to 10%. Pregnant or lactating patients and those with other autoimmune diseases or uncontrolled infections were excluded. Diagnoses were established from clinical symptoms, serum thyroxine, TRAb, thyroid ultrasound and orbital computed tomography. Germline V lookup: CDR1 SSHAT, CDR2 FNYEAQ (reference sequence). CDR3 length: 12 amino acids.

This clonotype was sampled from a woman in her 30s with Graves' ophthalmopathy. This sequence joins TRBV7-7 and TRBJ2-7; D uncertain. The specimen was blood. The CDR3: CASSFPTYEQYF. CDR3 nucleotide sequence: TGTGCTAGCAGCTTCCCCACCTACGAGCAGTACTTC.